This T cell receptor beta chain is from a study of blood T cell repertoires in COVID-19. In its sample, this clone was seen a few times. The ends were cut back, 10 bases at V and 2 bases at J, with 11 bases in the middle. Germline assignment: CDR1 ENHRY and CDR2 SYGVKD. The CDR3 length is 12 residues. Clones were sequenced by immunoSEQ multiplex PCR, and TCRdb holds only the in-frame ones, with some missing. The repertoire holds approximately 250,000 clones, 80% to 90% seen once, with 10% to 13% in the top ten. This sequence originates from a woman between 70 and 85 years old with COVID-19, enrolled during active disease. The V and J genes are TRBV10-3 and TRBJ2-5, with D possibly matching TRBD1 (5 bases). The sample consisted of peripheral blood. The CDR3 region has the DNA TGTGCCACCCGACAGCCTCAAGAGACCCAGTACTTC. Translated, it gives CATRQPQETQYF.